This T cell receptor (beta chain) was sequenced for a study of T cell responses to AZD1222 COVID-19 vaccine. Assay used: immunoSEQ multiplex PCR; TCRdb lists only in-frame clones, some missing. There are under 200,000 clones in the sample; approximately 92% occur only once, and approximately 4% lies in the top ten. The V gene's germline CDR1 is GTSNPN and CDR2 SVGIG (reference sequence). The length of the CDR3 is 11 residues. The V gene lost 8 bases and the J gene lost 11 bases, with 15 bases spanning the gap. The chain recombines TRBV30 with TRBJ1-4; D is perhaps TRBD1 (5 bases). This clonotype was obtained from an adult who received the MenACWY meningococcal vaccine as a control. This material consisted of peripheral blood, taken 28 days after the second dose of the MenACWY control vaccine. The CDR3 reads CAGGFMGKLFF. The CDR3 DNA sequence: TGTGCCGGGGGGTTTATGGGGAAACTGTTTTTT.